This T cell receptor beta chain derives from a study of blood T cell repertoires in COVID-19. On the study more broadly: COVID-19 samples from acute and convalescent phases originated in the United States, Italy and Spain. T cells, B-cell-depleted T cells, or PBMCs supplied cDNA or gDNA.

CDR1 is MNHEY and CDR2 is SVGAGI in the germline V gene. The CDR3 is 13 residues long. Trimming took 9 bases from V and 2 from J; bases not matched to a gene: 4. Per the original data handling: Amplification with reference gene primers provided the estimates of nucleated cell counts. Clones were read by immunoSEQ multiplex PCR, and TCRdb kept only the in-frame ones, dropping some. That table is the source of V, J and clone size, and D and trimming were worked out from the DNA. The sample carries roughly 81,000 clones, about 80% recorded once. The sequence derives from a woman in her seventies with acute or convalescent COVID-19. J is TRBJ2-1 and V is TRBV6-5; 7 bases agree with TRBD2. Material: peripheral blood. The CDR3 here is CASGGEAYNEQFF. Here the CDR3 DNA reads TGTGCCAGTGGGGGGGAAGCCTACAATGAGCAGTTCTTC.